Shown below are 3 T cell receptor beta chains from a single sample sequenced in a study of technical replicates of blood from a handful of donors. Sequencing used immunoSEQ multiplex PCR; TCRdb keeps in-frame clones, though not all of them. The sample consists of fewer than 90,000 clones, roughly 94% of them appearing once. The sequenced sample consisted of T cells isolated from PBMCs. The receptors shown here come from a human donor in good health.

This chain links TRBV18 with TRBJ1-4, with D maybe TRBD1 (5 bases). V was shortened by 3 bases and J by 0 bases, with 11 bases between the two germline ends. CDR1 is KGHSH, CDR2 LQKENI, per germline. The CDR3 length is 16 residues. The CDR3 nucleotides are TGTGCCAGCTCACCTCCCTTAGGGGCAACTAATGAAAAACTGTTTTTT. As protein: CASSPPLGATNEKLFF.

This chain connects TRBV5-1 to TRBJ1-1, with D unclear. Between the trimmed V and J ends, which lost 4 bases and 2 bases, there was a span of 12 bases. CDR1 and CDR2 from the germline V gene are SGHRS and YFSETQ. CDR3 length equals 14 residues. The CDR3 DNA reads as TGCGCCAGCAGCCTGTGGGGAGGTAACACTGAAGCTTTCTTT. Protein sequence: CASSLWGGNTEAFF.

This clone was recorded once. V gene TRBV5-1 combines with J gene TRBJ2-5; 12 bases agree with TRBD2. CDR1 is SGHRS and CDR2 is YFSETQ in the germline V gene. Trimming removed 5 bases from V and 1 base from J; junction bases left unmatched: 3. The CDR3 runs to 15 residues. The CDR3 protein is CASSTSGGFQETQYF. The DNA of the CDR3 is TGCGCCAGCAGTACTAGCGGGGGGTTCCAAGAGACCCAGTACTTC.